This T cell receptor beta chain was identified in a study of T cell responses to AZD1222 COVID-19 vaccine. Study-level points and caveats: Mapped onto spike, vaccine-associated CD4 TCRs spanned it and were dominant at 160-218 and 743-854.

This clone has a handful of counts. Antigen: not known. Repertoires were generated with immunoSEQ multiplex PCR, while TCRdb's copy carries only in-frame clones and drops some. The repertoire has some 150,000 clones, approximately 83% of them found once; the top ten carry about 8%. This CDR3 comprises 12 residues. The V end lost 3 bases, the J end lost 8 bases, and 8 bases lay between the germline ends. Germline loops: CDR1 SEHNR, CDR2 FQNEAQ (reference sequence). The starting material was peripheral blood, obtained on day 0 of AZD1222 vaccination. The chain links TRBV7-9 to TRBJ1-5; unclear D gene. The sequence was collected from an adult in good health. CDR3: CASSFAGEPQHF. CDR3 in DNA: TGTGCCAGCAGCTTCGCTGGGGAGCCCCAGCATTTT.